These 20 T cell receptor beta chains were sequenced from one sample in a study of blood T cell repertoires in COVID-19. Some clones are missing from TCRdb's copy, which holds only in-frame ones; the method was immunoSEQ multiplex PCR. The table includes 200,000 to 250,000 clones, 65% to 90% detected once. The sequencing sample was made of peripheral blood. These receptor sequences come from a woman aged 50 to 60 with acute or convalescent COVID-19.

V and J are TRBV21-1 and TRBJ1-1. TRBV21-1 is classified as a pseudogene. There are 13 residues in the CDR3. The CDR3 region is CATSIDMNTEAFF. For the CDR3, the DNA is TGTGCCACCTCCATAGATATGAACACTGAAGCTTTCTTT.

The chain employs TRBV2 and TRBJ2-3, with TRBD1 identical over 8 bases. This CDR3 spans 14 amino acids. The V segment lost 6 bases and the J segment 5 bases; nucleotides outside the gene matches: 7. From germline, CDR1 is SNHLY and CDR2 FYNNEI. CDR3 region: CASSRQGWEDTQYF. CDR3 coding DNA: TGTGCCAGCAGCCGACAGGGGTGGGAAGATACGCAGTATTTT.

The chain combines TRBV28 with TRBJ1-5, with D hard to call. CDR3 length: 16 amino acids. Trimming left V 9 bases short and J 4 bases short, with 22 bases between. Per the germline V gene, CDR1 is MDHEN and CDR2 is SYDVKM. CDR3 region: CASNIAGSYGNQPQHF. In DNA, the CDR3 is TGTGCCAGTAATATAGCGGGCAGCTACGGGAATCAGCCCCAGCATTTT. The full variable domain, completed using reference TRBV28 and TRBJ1-5, is DVKVTQSSRYLVKRTGEKVFLECVQDMDHENMFWYRQDPGLGLRLIYFSYDVKMKEKGDIPEGYSVSREKKERFSLILESASTNQTSMYLCASNIAGSYGNQPQHFGDGTRLSIL.

The chain carries TRBV7-9 and TRBJ1-5, with TRBD1 matching over 7 bases. V lost 1 base to trimming and J lost 8 bases; unmatched junction nucleotides: 5. This CDR3 has 14 residues. CDR1 SEHNR and CDR2 FQNEAQ come from the germline V gene (reference sequence). CDR3 region: CASSLEVRGEPQHF. In DNA form, the CDR3 reads TGTGCCAGCAGCTTAGAAGTCAGGGGGGAGCCCCAGCATTTT.

For this clone: The junction differs from germline at one of its ends, possibly a read error. The V and J genes are TRBV24-1 and TRBJ1-1; TRBD1 matches 8 bases. Germline CDR1 KGHDR, CDR2 SFDVKD. The CDR3 loop spans 12 amino acids. CDR3 protein: CAASTGGTEAFF. The CDR3 coding sequence is TGTGCCGCCAGTACAGGGGGCACTGAAGCTTTCTTT.

In nucleotides, the CDR3 is TGTGCCAGTATGGGCCGGGACAGGGCTGAAAAACTGTTTTTT. It is translated as CASMGRDRAEKLFF. The V gene is TRBV28, the J gene TRBJ1-4; the match to TRBD1 covers 9 bases. CDR1 is MDHEN and CDR2 is SYDVKM in the germline V gene. Trimming at V came to 9 bases and at J to 7 bases, leaving 9 bases not matched to a gene. The CDR3 spans 14 residues.

This chain links TRBV14 with TRBJ2-5, with D maybe TRBD2 (6 bases). The germline gives CDR1 SGHDN, CDR2 FVKESK. This CDR3 is built from 13 residues. V lost 5 bases and J lost 2, with 9 bases in between. CDR3: CASSYGLQETQYF. CDR3 bases: TGTGCCAGCAGCTATGGACTACAAGAGACCCAGTACTTC.

This clone was seen a single time. The J gene is TRBJ2-1, the V gene TRBV2; D perhaps matches TRBD1 (6 bases). This CDR3 comprises 13 residues. V dropped 6 bases and J dropped 7 bases, with 13 bases sitting between them. Germline lookup yields CDR1 SNHLY and CDR2 FYNNEI. This chain's CDR3 is CASRDGQFNEQFF. In DNA form, the CDR3 reads TGTGCCAGCAGGGACGGACAGTTTAATGAGCAGTTCTTC.

This rearrangement joins TRBV18 to TRBJ1-6; TRBD1 aligns across 8 bases. This CDR3 region has 17 residues. V trimming: 6 bases; J trimming: 7 bases; junction bases outside the gene matches: 14. Germline V lookup: CDR1 KGHSH, CDR2 LQKENI. The CDR3: CASSAGTGSLLNSPLHF. The CDR3 nucleotides read TGTGCCAGCTCCGCCGGGACAGGTTCTCTTTTAAATTCACCCCTCCACTTT.

The chain links TRBV28 to TRBJ2-7; D remains unclear. The germline V and J ends were trimmed by 3 bases and 0 bases, with 9 bases remaining between them. Germline V gene data show CDR1 as MDHEN and CDR2 as SYDVKM. The CDR3 consists of 14 residues. In DNA, the CDR3 is TGTGCCAGCAGTTTTACACCATACTCCTACGAGCAGTACTTC. Protein sequence: CASSFTPYSYEQYF.

The chain employs TRBV5-1 and TRBJ2-5; 7 bases align to TRBD2. Germline CDR1 reads SGHRS; CDR2 reads YFSETQ. Losses at the gene ends were 0 bases for V and 3 bases for J; bases not matched to a gene: 5. This CDR3 is built from 15 residues. The CDR3: CASSLVPSGKETQYF. CDR3 in DNA: TGCGCCAGCAGCTTGGTCCCTAGCGGTAAAGAGACCCAGTACTTC.

This clone has only one observation. This rearrangement joins TRBV2 to TRBJ2-5, with TRBD2 matching over 7 bases. CDR3 length: 15 residues. Trimming cost V 8 bases and J 1 base; bases outside gene matches: 10. Germline CDR1 and CDR2: SNHLY and FYNNEI. The CDR3 coding sequence is TGTGCCAGCGCCCGACTAGCTATGGGCCAAGAGACCCAGTACTTC. Residues: CASARLAMGQETQYF.

The genes are TRBV5-8 and TRBJ1-2; D might be TRBD1 (6 bases). CDR3 size: 15 residues. Looked up from germline, CDR1 is SGHTS and CDR2 is YDEGEE. V was shortened by 4 bases and J by 5 bases, with 18 bases between the two germline ends. Here the CDR3 reads CASSIEQGRGYGYTF. The CDR3 coding sequence is TGTGCCAGCAGCATCGAACAGGGAAGAGGGTATGGCTACACCTTC.

This clone was found once. V is TRBV7-2 and J is TRBJ2-1, with TRBD2 matching 7 bases. The germline CDR1 and CDR2 sequences are SGHTA and FQGNSA. V was clipped by 1 base and J by 3 bases; unmatched bases: 6. CDR3 size: 16 residues. As DNA, the CDR3 is TGTGCCAGCAGCTTAGATCGCGGGAGAATCTACAATGAGCAGTTCTTC. This sequence encodes CASSLDRGRIYNEQFF.

The chain is built from TRBV2 and TRBJ1-1; D perhaps matches TRBD1 (5 bases). Germline assignment: CDR1 SNHLY and CDR2 FYNNEI. The V gene lost 9 bases and the J gene lost 1 base, with 12 bases spanning the gap. This CDR3 comprises 13 residues. DNA for the CDR3: TGTGCCAGGGGAGGGGCCGCGAACACTGAAGCTTTCTTT. It codes for CARGGAANTEAFF. Variable domain in full (rest from reference TRBV2 and TRBJ1-1): EPEVTQTPSHQVTQMGQEVILRCVPISNHLYFYWYRQILGQKVEFLVSFYNNEISEKSEIFDDQFSVERPDGSNFTLKIRSTKLEDSAMYFCARGGAANTEAFFGQGTRLTVV.

The chain employs TRBV28 and TRBJ1-1; D unresolved. Trimming shortened V by 10 bases and J by 5 bases, and 17 bases separated the two germline ends. The CDR3 is made up of 13 amino acids. From germline, CDR1 is MDHEN and CDR2 SYDVKM. The CDR3 DNA reads as TGTGCCACCGCTCTAGGTTTCAAGACTGAAGCTTTCTTT. This sequence encodes CATALGFKTEAFF.

The rearrangement joins TRBV19 to TRBJ1-2; possibly TRBD1 for D (5 bases). The V end was cut by 4 bases, the J end by 6 bases, with 18 bases between. Per germline, CDR1 LNHDA and CDR2 SQIVND (reference sequence). The CDR3 totals 15 residues. The CDR3 bases are TGTGCCAGTAGTACATACATCCTCGGGACTGATGGCTACACCTTC. It encodes CASSTYILGTDGYTF.

In its sample, this clone was seen a few times. The chain joins TRBV7-8 to TRBJ1-4; D unresolved. V was cut by 1 base and J by 6 bases, with 12 bases left in between. The CDR3 contains 15 residues. Per germline, CDR1 SGHVS and CDR2 FQNEAQ. The CDR3 spells CASSLGVNRDEKLFF. The CDR3 coding sequence is TGTGCCAGCAGCTTAGGAGTGAACCGGGATGAAAAACTGTTTTTT.

As for this clone: This sample also contains other DNA sequences that code for the same CDR3. This chain joins TRBV5-1 and TRBJ2-1; 11 bases are a match to TRBD2. The V and J ends lost 2 bases and 3 bases, in that order; junction bases with no gene match: 1. This CDR3 spans 15 amino acids. Germline V gene lookup returns CDR1 SGHRS and CDR2 YFSETQ. CDR3 nucleotides: TGCGCCAGCAGCTTAACTAGCGGGAGCTACAATGAGCAGTTCTTC. It specifies CASSLTSGSYNEQFF.

This clone was counted only a few times. The chain carries TRBV5-5 and TRBJ2-3; TRBD1 agrees at 11 bases. Germline assignment: CDR1 SGHKS and CDR2 YYEKEE (reference sequence). The junction had 5 bases not matched to a gene; V was cut back by 4 bases and J by 4 bases. The CDR3 covers 15 residues. The CDR3 is CASSTWDRGADTQYF. CDR3 sequence (DNA): TGTGCCAGCAGCACGTGGGACAGGGGGGCAGATACGCAGTATTTT.